This TCR beta chain was captured in a study of identical twins. Carrying unique molecular identifiers, the cDNA also gained a universal primer site through template switching. MiXCR, run by TCRdb on the 5' RACE reads, gives a single entry per CDR3 protein. This sample has 1.5 million or so distinct CDR3 sequences, with 32% found just once. With 5 bases removed from V and 11 bases from J, the gap between germline ends came to 30 bases. CDR3 length equals 17 residues. Germline V CDR1 and CDR2: SGHTA, FQGNSA. The chain uses TRBV7-2 and TRBJ2-5; D may be TRBD2 (5 bases). The sequence was obtained from a newborn girl in good health. Sequenced material: cord blood. The CDR3, as DNA: TGTGCCAGCAGCCCCTATTCTTGGAGCGGATCCTACAATGAGCAGTACTTC. This encodes CASSPYSWSGSYNEQYF. The full variable domain, rest sourced from reference TRBV7-2 and TRBJ2-5, is GAGVSQSPSNKVTEKGKDVELRCDPISGHTALYWYRQSLGQGLEFLIYFQGNSAPDKSGLPSDRFSAERTGGSVSTLTIQRTQQEDSAVYLCASSPYSWSGSYNEQYFGPGTRLLVL.